The 17 T cell receptor beta chains in this list originate from one sample, sequenced in a study of vaccination and CD4 T cells after COVID-19. For these TCRs, the target antigens are not known. The treatment was: approximately 9-day PBMC culture with coronavirus spike peptide pools or control peptides (ViraFEST assay). Sequenced with the Oncomine TCR Beta short-read assay was DNA taken from cultured CD4+ T cells. TCRdb re-analysed the PCR reads in MiXCR, keeping a single row per CDR3 protein. The sample contains about 27,000 distinct CDR3 sequences, around 60% of which appear only once. This material consisted of CD4+ T cells from blood, cultured in vitro, taken after SARS-CoV-2 vaccination. The receptor source for this set is a human donor who received a COVID-19 vaccine.

As regards this clonotype: The junction does not match germline at one end; this may be a read error. V is TRBV10-3 and J is TRBJ1-1; D gene uncertain. CDR1 and CDR2 (germline): ENHRY, SYGVKD. The CDR3 sequence is 16 residues long. Written as DNA, the CDR3 is TGTGCCAGCAGTGATAGTGGGCAGGCGAAGAACACTGAAGCTTTCTTT. Its protein is CASSDSGQAKNTEAFF.

The chain uses TRBV6-1 and TRBJ1-2, with D maybe TRBD1 (5 bases). The CDR3 contains 15 residues. Trimming removed 5 bases from V and 0 bases from J, with 13 bases in between. Germline CDR1 reads MNHNS; CDR2 reads SASEGT. The CDR3 loop reads CASSPGPIANYGYTF. Written as DNA, the CDR3 is TGTGCCAGCAGTCCGGGACCCATAGCTAACTATGGCTACACCTTC.

V usage is TRBV12-3 or TRBV12-4 and J usage is TRBJ1-5, with TRBD1 identical over 8 bases. V lost 5 bases and J lost 4; bases outside the gene matches: 7. The CDR3 runs to 15 residues. The CDR3 DNA is TGTGCCAGCAGTATAGGACAGGGAATAAATCAGCCCCAGCATTTT. It yields the protein CASSIGQGINQPQHF.

This clonotype was counted a few times. The chain carries TRBV24-1 and TRBJ1-5, with 7 bases identical to TRBD1. CDR1 and CDR2 (germline): KGHDR, SFDVKD. The CDR3 loop spans 14 amino acids. V gave up 3 bases and J gave up 8 bases; unmatched junction bases: 6. The CDR3 region is CATSDEQGIEPQHF. DNA for the CDR3: TGTGCCACCAGTGATGAACAGGGGATTGAGCCCCAGCATTTT.

The rearrangement joins TRBV6-5 to TRBJ2-3; 8 bases match TRBD2. The CDR3 totals 16 residues. CDR1 is MNHEY, CDR2 SVGAGI, per germline. Unmatched junction bases numbered 8, after V lost 0 bases and J lost 6 bases. The CDR3 loop is CASSYSSRGGRDTQYF. The DNA for the CDR3 is TGTGCCAGCAGTTACTCGTCCCGGGGGGGGCGGGATACGCAGTATTTT.

V is TRBV20-1 and J is TRBJ1-5; D possibly corresponds to TRBD1 (5 bases). Trimming removed 1 base at V and 4 bases at J, with 11 bases between. This CDR3 has 14 residues. The V gene's germline CDR1 is DFQATT and CDR2 SNEGSKA (reference sequence). The CDR3 is CSARGGGGNQPQHF. The CDR3 nucleotides are TGCAGTGCTAGAGGGGGGGGGGGGAATCAGCCCCAGCATTTT.

The J gene is TRBJ2-7, the V gene TRBV7-9; 10 bases are shared with TRBD1. The CDR3 runs to 16 residues. CDR1 is SEHNR and CDR2 is FQNEAQ in the germline V gene (reference sequence). Trimming at V came to 3 bases and at J to 4 bases, leaving 9 bases not matched to a gene. The CDR3 DNA is TGTGCCAGCAGCTTTCCCCGACAGGGGGCAATTTACGAGCAGTACTTC. Translating it yields CASSFPRQGAIYEQYF.

V usage is TRBV11-3 and J usage is TRBJ2-5; D is unclear. V was pared by 5 bases and J by 2 bases, with 3 bases between. This CDR3 is 11 amino acids long. From germline, CDR1 is SGHNT and CDR2 YENEEA. CDR3 nucleotide sequence: TGTGCCAGCAGCGAGCAAGAGACCCAGTACTTC. This translates into CASSEQETQYF.

The sample holds one count of this clonotype. The chain uses TRBV19 and TRBJ1-6, with 11 bases identical to TRBD1. The CDR3 covers 14 residues. V trimming: 4 bases; J trimming: 10 bases; junction bases outside the gene matches: 3. Germline CDR1 is LNHDA and CDR2 is SQIVND (reference sequence). CDR3 loop: CASSRTGGGSPLHF. CDR3 nucleotides: TGTGCCAGTAGTAGGACAGGGGGCGGATCACCCCTCCACTTT. The complete variable domain, with remaining parts taken from reference TRBV19 and TRBJ1-6, reads DGGITQSPKYLFRKEGQNVTLSCEQNLNHDAMYWYRQDPGQGLRLIYYSQIVNDFQKGDIAEGYSVSREKKESFPLTVTSAQKNPTAFYLCASSRTGGGSPLHFGNGTRLTVT.

The gene calls are TRBV7-3 and TRBJ2-2; D is undetermined. CDR1 is SGHTA and CDR2 is FQGTGA in the germline V gene. The V end was cut by 5 bases, the J end by 0 bases, with 25 bases between. The CDR3 runs 20 residues. CDR3 sequence (DNA): TGTGCCAGCAGCCCCTACTTATCGTCTGGTAACCCTGCGAACACCGGGGAGCTGTTTTTT. It yields the protein CASSPYLSSGNPANTGELFF. The full variable domain, with the rest looked up from reference TRBV7-3 and TRBJ2-2, is GAGVSQTPSNKVTEKGKYVELRCDPISGHTALYWYRQSLGQGPEFLIYFQGTGAADDSGLPNDRFFAVRPEGSVSTLKIQRTERGDSAVYLCASSPYLSSGNPANTGELFFGEGSRLTVL.

This clonotype has just a few counts. The J gene is TRBJ1-1, the V gene TRBV30; D gene unclear. Germline CDR1 reads GTSNPN; CDR2 reads SVGIG (reference sequence). Between the trimmed V and J ends, which lost 0 bases and 2 bases, there was a span of 13 bases. The CDR3 is made up of 15 amino acids. Written as DNA, the CDR3 is TGTGCCTGGAGTGTACGGCGGCGGGTTAACACTGAAGCTTTCTTT. Its protein is CAWSVRRRVNTEAFF.

This clonotype has a handful of counts. This chain joins TRBV6-1 and TRBJ2-1; TRBD2 aligns across 11 bases. Germline lookup yields CDR1 MNHNS and CDR2 SASEGT. This CDR3 has 15 residues. The junction had 11 bases not matched to a gene; V was cut back by 7 bases and J by 9 bases. CDR3 nucleotide sequence: TGTGCCAGCAAGACGACTAGCGGGGCCCCAGGTGAGCAGTTCTTC. Its translation: CASKTTSGAPGEQFF.

The J gene is TRBJ1-1, the V gene TRBV12-3 or TRBV12-4; maybe TRBD1 (5 bases). CDR3 length: 14 residues. Trimming cost V 2 bases and J 11 bases, with 18 bases left between them. The CDR3 loop is CASSLSGTRDSAFF. The DNA of the CDR3 is TGTGCCAGCAGTTTAAGTGGGACGCGGGATTCGGCTTTCTTT.

V is TRBV20-1 and J is TRBJ2-3; D is possibly TRBD1 or TRBD2 (5 bases each). Germline V CDR1 and CDR2: DFQATT, SNEGSKA (reference sequence). With 6 bases removed from V and 3 bases from J, the gap between germline ends came to 19 bases. CDR3 size: 15 residues. Here the CDR3 reads CSARPGRTQTDTQYF. Here the CDR3 DNA reads TGCAGTGCCCGCCCGGGACGCACACAGACAGATACGCAGTATTTT.

V is TRBV21-1 and J is TRBJ1-6. TRBV21-1 is marked as a pseudogene. CDR3 length: 11 amino acids. In nucleotides, the CDR3 is TGTGCCAGCAGCAAAGTACCACCCCTCCACTTT. Protein: CASSKVPPLHF.

The genes are TRBV2 and TRBJ1-2; 8 bases are a match to TRBD1. Per germline, CDR1 SNHLY and CDR2 FYNNEI. The CDR3 loop spans 16 amino acids. V lost 5 bases, J lost 5 bases, and 13 bases stayed unmatched. The CDR3 bases are TGTGCCAGCAGTAGCGTCACGGGACAGGTAAAGTATGGCTACACCTTC. It yields the protein CASSSVTGQVKYGYTF.

The chain is built from TRBV30 and TRBJ2-3; D remains unclear. The CDR3 length is 12 residues. V was pared by 5 bases and J by 4 bases, with 10 bases between. In germline, CDR1 is GTSNPN, CDR2 SVGIG (reference sequence). CDR3 sequence (DNA): TGTGCCTGGGGGTTCAGTCCAGATACGCAGTATTTT. Amino acids: CAWGFSPDTQYF.